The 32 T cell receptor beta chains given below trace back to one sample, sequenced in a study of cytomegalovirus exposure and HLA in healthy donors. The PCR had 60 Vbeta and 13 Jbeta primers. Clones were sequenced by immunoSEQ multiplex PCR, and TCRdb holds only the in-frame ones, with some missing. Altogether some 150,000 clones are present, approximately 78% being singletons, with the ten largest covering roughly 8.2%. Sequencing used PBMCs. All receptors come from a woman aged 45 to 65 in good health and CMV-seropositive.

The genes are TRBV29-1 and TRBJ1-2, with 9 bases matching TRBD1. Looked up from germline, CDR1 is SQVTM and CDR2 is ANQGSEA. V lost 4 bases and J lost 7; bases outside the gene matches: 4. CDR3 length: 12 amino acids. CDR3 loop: CSVVTGGFGYTF. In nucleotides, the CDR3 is TGCAGCGTTGTGACAGGGGGGTTTGGCTACACCTTC.

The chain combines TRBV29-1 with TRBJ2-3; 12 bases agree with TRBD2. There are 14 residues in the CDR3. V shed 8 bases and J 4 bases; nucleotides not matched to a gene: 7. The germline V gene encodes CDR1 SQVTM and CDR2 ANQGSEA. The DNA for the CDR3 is TGCAGCATAGGTAGGACTAGCGGGGCAGATACGCAGTATTTT. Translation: CSIGRTSGADTQYF.

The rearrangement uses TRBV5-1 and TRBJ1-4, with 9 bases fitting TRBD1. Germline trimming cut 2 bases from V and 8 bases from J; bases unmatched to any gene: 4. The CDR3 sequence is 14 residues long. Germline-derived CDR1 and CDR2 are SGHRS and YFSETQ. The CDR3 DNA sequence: TGCGCCAGCAGCTTCGACAGGGGGGGGGAAAAACTGTTTTTT. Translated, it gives CASSFDRGGEKLFF. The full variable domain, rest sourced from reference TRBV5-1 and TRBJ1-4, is KAGVTQTPRYLIKTRGQQVTLSCSPISGHRSVSWYQQTPGQGLQFLFEYFSETQRNKGNFPGRFSGRQFSNSRSEMNVSTLELGDSALYLCASSFDRGGEKLFFGSGTQLSVL.

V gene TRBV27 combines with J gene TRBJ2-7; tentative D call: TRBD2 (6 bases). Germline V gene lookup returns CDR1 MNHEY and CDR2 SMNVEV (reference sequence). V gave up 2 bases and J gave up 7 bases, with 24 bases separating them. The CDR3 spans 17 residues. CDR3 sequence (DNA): TGTGCCAGCAGTTTACTCCACGAGAAGGGGAAGGCGGGGGAGCAGTACTTC. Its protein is CASSLLHEKGKAGEQYF.

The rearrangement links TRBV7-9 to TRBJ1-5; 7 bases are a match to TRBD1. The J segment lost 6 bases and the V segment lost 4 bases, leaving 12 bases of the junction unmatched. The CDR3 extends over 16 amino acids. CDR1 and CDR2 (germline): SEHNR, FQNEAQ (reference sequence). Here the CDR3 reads CASSSGPGGRPQPQHF. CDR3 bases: TGTGCCAGCAGCTCGGGACCAGGGGGTAGGCCTCAGCCCCAGCATTTT.

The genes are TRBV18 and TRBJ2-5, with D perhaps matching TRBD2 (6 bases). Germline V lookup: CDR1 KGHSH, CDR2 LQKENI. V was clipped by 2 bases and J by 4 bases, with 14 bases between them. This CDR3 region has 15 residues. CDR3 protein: CASSPESGSGETQYF. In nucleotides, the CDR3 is TGTGCCAGCTCACCAGAGAGCGGGTCGGGAGAGACCCAGTACTTC.

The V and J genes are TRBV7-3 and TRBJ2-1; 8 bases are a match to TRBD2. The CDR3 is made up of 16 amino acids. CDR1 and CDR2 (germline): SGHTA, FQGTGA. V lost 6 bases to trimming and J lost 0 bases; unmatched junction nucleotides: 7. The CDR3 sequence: CASSRLATSSYNEQFF. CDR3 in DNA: TGTGCCAGCAGTAGACTAGCGACGAGCTCCTACAATGAGCAGTTCTTC.

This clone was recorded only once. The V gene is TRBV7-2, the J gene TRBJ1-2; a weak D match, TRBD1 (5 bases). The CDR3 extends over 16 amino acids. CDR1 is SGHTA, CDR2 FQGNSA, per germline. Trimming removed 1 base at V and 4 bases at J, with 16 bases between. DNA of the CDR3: TGTGCCAGCAGCTTAGATGGGGGGGGGAGAGCCTATGGCTACACCTTC. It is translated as CASSLDGGGRAYGYTF. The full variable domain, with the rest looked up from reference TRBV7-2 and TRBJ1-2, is GAGVSQSPSNKVTEKGKDVELRCDPISGHTALYWYRQSLGQGLEFLIYFQGNSAPDKSGLPSDRFSAERTGGSVSTLTIQRTQQEDSAVYLCASSLDGGGRAYGYTFGSGTRLTVV.

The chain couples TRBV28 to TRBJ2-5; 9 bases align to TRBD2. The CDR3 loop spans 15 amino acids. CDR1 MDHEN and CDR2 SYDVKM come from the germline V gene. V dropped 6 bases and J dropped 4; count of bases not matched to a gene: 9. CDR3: CASSPAGTSRETQYF. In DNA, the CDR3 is TGTGCCAGCAGCCCCGCGGGGACTAGCCGAGAGACCCAGTACTTC. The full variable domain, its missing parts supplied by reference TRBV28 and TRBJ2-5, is DVKVTQSSRYLVKRTGEKVFLECVQDMDHENMFWYRQDPGLGLRLIYFSYDVKMKEKGDIPEGYSVSREKKERFSLILESASTNQTSMYLCASSPAGTSRETQYFGPGTRLLVL.

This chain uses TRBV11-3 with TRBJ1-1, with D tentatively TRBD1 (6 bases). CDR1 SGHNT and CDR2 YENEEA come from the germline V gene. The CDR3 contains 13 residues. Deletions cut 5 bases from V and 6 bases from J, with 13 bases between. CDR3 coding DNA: TGTGCCAGCAGCCAGGGGATTTTGGCTGAAGCTTTCTTT. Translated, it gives CASSQGILAEAFF. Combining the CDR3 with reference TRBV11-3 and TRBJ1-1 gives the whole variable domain EAGVVQSPRYKIIEKKQPVAFWCNPISGHNTLYWYLQNLGQGPELLIRYENEEAVDDSQLPKDRFSAERLKGVDSTLKIQPAELGDSAVYLCASSQGILAEAFFGQGTRLTVV.

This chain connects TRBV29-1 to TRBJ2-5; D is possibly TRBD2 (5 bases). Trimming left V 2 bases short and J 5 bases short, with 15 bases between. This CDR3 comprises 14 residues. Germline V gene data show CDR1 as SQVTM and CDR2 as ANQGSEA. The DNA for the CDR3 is TGCAGCGTTGAATATAGGGCGAGAGGGGAGACCCAGTACTTC. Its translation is CSVEYRARGETQYF.

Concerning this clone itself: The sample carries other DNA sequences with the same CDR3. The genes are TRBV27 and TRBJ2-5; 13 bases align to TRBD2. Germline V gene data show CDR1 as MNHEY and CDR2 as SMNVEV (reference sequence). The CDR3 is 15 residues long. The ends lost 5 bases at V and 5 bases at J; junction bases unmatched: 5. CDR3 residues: CASSLRLAGGETQYF. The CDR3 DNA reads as TGTGCCAGCAGTCTGAGACTAGCGGGAGGTGAGACCCAGTACTTC.

CDR3 residues: CAIKSSTDTQYF. The CDR3 coding sequence is TGTGCCATCAAGAGTAGCACAGATACGCAGTATTTT. The chain recombines TRBV10-3 with TRBJ2-3; no firm D call. Germline CDR1 reads ENHRY; CDR2 reads SYGVKD. CDR3 length equals 12 residues. Trimming left V 7 bases short and J 0 bases short, with 5 bases between.

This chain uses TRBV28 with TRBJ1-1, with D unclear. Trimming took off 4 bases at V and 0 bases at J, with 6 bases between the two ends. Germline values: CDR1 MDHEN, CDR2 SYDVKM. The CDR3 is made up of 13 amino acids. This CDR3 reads CASSYGVNTEAFF. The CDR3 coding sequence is TGTGCCAGCAGTTACGGAGTGAACACTGAAGCTTTCTTT.

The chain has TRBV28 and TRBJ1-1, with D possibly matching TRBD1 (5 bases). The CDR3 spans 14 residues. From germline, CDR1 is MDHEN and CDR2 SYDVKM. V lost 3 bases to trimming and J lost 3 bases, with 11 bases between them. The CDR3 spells CASSFSGGYTEAFF. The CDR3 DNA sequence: TGTGCCAGCAGTTTTTCGGGGGGATACACTGAAGCTTTCTTT.

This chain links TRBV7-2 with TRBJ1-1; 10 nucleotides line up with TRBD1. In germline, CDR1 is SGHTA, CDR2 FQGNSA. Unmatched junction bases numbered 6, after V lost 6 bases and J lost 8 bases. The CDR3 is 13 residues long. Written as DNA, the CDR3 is TGTGCCAGCAGTTCCCGACAGGGGGCGGAAGCTTTCTTT. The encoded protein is CASSSRQGAEAFF.

CDR3 protein: CASAPLEGRERYEQYF. Written as DNA, the CDR3 is TGTGCCAGTGCACCCTTGGAGGGAAGAGAAAGGTACGAGCAGTACTTC. The gene calls are TRBV19 and TRBJ2-7; weak D call: TRBD2 (6 bases). The V gene lost 8 bases and the J gene lost 4 bases, with 24 bases spanning the gap. CDR3 length equals 16 residues. The V gene's germline CDR1 is LNHDA and CDR2 SQIVND (reference sequence).

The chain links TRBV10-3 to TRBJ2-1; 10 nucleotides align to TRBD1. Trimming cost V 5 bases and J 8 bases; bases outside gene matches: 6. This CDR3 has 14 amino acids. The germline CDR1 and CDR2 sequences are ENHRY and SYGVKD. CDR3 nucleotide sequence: TGTGCCATCAGTTCCAGGGACAGGGGTTATGAGCAGTTCTTC. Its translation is CAISSRDRGYEQFF.

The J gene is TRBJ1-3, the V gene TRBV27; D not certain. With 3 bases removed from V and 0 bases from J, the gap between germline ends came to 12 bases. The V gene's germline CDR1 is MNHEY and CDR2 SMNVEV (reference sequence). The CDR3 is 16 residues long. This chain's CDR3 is CASSFTIPSSGNTIYF. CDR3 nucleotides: TGTGCCAGCAGTTTTACCATACCGAGCTCTGGAAACACCATATATTTT.

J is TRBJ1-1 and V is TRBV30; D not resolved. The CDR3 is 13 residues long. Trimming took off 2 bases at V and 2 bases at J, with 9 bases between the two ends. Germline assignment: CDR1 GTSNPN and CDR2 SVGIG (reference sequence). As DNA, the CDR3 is TGTGCCTGGAGTATGGACTCTAACACTGAAGCTTTCTTT. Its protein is CAWSMDSNTEAFF. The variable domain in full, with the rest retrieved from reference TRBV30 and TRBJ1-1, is SQTIHQWPATLVQPVGSPLSLECTVEGTSNPNLYWYRQAAGRGLQLLFYSVGIGQISSEVPQNLSASRPQDRQFILSSKKLLLSDSGFYLCAWSMDSNTEAFFGQGTRLTVV.

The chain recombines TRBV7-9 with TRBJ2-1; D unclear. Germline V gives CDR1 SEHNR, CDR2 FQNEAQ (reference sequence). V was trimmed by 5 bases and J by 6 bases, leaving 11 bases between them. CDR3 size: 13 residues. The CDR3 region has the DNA TGTGCCAGCAGCCCTACGATGCGCAATGAGCAGTTCTTC. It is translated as CASSPTMRNEQFF.

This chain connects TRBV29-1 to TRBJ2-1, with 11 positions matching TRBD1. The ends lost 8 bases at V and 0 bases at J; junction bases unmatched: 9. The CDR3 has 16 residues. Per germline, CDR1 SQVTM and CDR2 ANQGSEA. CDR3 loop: CSTGQGADSSYNEQFF. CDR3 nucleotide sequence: TGCAGCACTGGACAGGGGGCGGATAGCTCCTACAATGAGCAGTTCTTC.

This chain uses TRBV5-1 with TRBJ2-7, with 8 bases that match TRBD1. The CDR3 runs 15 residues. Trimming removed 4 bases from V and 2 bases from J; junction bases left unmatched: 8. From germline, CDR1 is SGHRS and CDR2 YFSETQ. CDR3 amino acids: CASSHGTGEPYEQYF. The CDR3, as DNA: TGCGCCAGCAGCCATGGGACAGGCGAACCCTACGAGCAGTACTTC. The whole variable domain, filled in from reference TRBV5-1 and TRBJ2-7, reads KAGVTQTPRYLIKTRGQQVTLSCSPISGHRSVSWYQQTPGQGLQFLFEYFSETQRNKGNFPGRFSGRQFSNSRSEMNVSTLELGDSALYLCASSHGTGEPYEQYFGPGTRLTVT.

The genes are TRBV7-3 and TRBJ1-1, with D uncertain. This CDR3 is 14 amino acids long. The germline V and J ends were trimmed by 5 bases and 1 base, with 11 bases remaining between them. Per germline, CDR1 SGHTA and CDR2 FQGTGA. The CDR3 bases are TGTGCCAGCAGCCCGTCTGGCCCGAACACTGAAGCTTTCTTT. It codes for CASSPSGPNTEAFF.

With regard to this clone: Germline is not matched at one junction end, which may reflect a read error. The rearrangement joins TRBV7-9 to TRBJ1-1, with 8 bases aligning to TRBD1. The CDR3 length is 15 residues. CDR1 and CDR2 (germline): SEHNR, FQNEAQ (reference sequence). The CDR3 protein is CSSTDGQGVNTEAFF. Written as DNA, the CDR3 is TGTTCCAGCACCGATGGACAGGGAGTGAACACTGAAGCTTTCTTT.

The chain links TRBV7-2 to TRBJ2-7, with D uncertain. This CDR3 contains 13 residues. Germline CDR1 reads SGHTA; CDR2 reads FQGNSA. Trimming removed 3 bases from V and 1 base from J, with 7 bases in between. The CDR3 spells CASSFGSSYEQYF. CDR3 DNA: TGTGCCAGCAGCTTTGGCAGTTCCTACGAGCAGTACTTC.

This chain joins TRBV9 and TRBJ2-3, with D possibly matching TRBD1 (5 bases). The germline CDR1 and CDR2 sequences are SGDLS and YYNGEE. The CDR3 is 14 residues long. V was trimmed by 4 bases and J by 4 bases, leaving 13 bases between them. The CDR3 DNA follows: TGTGCCAGCAGCCTTATTCTAGGGGCAGATACGCAGTATTTT. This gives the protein CASSLILGADTQYF.

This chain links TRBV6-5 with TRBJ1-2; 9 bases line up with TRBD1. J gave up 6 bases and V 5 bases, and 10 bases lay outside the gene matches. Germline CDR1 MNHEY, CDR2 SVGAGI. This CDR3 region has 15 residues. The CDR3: CASSHIQGALHGYTF. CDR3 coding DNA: TGTGCCAGCAGTCACATACAGGGGGCCCTTCATGGCTACACCTTC.

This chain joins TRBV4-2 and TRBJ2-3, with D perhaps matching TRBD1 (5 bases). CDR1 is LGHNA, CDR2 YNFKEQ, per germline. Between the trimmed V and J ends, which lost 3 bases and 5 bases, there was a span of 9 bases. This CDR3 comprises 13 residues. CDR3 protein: CASSQIRVDTQYF. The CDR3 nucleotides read TGTGCCAGCAGCCAGATCAGGGTAGATACGCAGTATTTT.

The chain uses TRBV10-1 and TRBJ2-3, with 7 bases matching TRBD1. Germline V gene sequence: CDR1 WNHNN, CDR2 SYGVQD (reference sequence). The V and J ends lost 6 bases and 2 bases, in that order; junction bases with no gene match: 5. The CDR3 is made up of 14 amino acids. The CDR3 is CASSQQGITDTQYF. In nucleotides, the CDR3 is TGCGCCAGCAGCCAACAGGGGATCACAGATACGCAGTATTTT.

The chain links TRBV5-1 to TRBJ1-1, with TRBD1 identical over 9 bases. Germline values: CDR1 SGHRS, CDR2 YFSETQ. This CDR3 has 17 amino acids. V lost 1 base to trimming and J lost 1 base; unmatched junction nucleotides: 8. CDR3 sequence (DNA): TGCGCCAGCAGCTTGTGGGGGACAGGGAATGGGAACACTGAAGCTTTCTTT. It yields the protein CASSLWGTGNGNTEAFF.

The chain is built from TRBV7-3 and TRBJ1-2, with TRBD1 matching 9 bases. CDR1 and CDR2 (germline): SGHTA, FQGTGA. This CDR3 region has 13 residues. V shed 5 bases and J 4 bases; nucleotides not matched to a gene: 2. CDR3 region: CASSPDRGYGYTF. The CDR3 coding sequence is TGTGCCAGCAGCCCGGACAGGGGCTATGGCTACACCTTC.